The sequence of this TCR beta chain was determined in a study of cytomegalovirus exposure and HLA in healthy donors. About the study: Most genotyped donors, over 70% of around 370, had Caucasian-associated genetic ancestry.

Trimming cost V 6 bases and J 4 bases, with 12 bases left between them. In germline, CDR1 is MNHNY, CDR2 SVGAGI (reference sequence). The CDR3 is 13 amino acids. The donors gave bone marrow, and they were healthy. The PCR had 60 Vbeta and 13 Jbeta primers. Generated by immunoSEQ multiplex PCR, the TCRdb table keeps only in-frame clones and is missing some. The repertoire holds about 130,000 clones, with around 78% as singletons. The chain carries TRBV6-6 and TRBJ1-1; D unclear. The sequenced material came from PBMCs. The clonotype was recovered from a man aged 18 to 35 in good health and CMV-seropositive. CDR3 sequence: CASSEVMSTEAFF. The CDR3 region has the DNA TGTGCCAGCAGCGAGGTTATGAGCACTGAAGCTTTCTTT.